The 25 T cell receptor beta chains presented below share a single source sample, sequenced in a study of T cell changes during pregnancy in multiple sclerosis. Sequencing was performed with immunoSEQ multiplex PCR; in TCRdb, only in-frame clones are kept and a portion is missing. Counted here are about 48,000 clones, over 80% occurring once; the ten biggest clones make up around 0.91%. The specimen was CD4+ T cells from peripheral blood mononuclear cells, collected in the second trimester of pregnancy. The source is a female donor in good health, enrolled as a control in a pregnancy study.

The chain carries TRBV7-2 and TRBJ2-1; D perhaps matches TRBD2 (5 bases). With 7 bases removed from V and 5 bases from J, the gap between germline ends came to 12 bases. Germline CDR1 SGHTA, CDR2 FQGNSA. This CDR3 spans 13 amino acids. In nucleotides, the CDR3 is TGTGCCAGCAACACCGGACTGGACAATGAGCAGTTCTTC. Translating it yields CASNTGLDNEQFF.

The rearrangement uses TRBV6-5 and TRBJ2-7; TRBD1 matches 11 bases. The CDR3 spans 15 residues. CDR1 and CDR2 (germline): MNHEY, SVGAGI. Germline trimming cut 3 bases from V and 4 bases from J; bases unmatched to any gene: 5. Written as DNA, the CDR3 is TGTGCCAGCAGTTATAGGGACAGGGGGTTTTACGAGCAGTACTTC. Its translation: CASSYRDRGFYEQYF.

J is TRBJ2-1 and V is TRBV29-1; D is undetermined. Germline V gives CDR1 SQVTM, CDR2 ANQGSEA. Trimming shortened V by 5 bases and J by 10 bases, and 12 bases separated the two germline ends. This CDR3 contains 11 residues. Here the CDR3 DNA reads TGCAGCGTTTCCCCCAGTTTGGAGCAGTTCTTC. Encoded protein: CSVSPSLEQFF.

J is TRBJ2-5 and V is TRBV5-4; 14 nucleotides align to TRBD2. There are 16 residues in the CDR3. After removal of 2 bases from V and 10 bases from J, the junction contained 10 bases not matched to a gene. Germline lookup yields CDR1 SGHNT and CDR2 YYREEE (reference sequence). CDR3 loop: CASSLQSTSGGVGQYF. For the CDR3, the DNA is TGTGCCAGCAGCTTACAATCGACTAGCGGGGGGGTCGGCCAGTACTTC. The variable domain in full, completed from reference TRBV5-4 and TRBJ2-5, reads ETGVTQSPTHLIKTRGQQVTLRCSSQSGHNTVSWYQQALGQGPQFIFQYYREEENGRGNFPPRFSGLQFPNYSSELNVNALELDDSALYLCASSLQSTSGGVGQYFGPGTRLLVL.

The genes are TRBV15 and TRBJ2-1; 9 positions match TRBD2. Trimming took 0 bases from V and 8 from J; bases not matched to a gene: 14. CDR1 and CDR2 (germline): LNHNV, YYDKDF (reference sequence). The CDR3 runs to 18 residues. For the CDR3, the DNA is TGTGCCACCAGCAGAGATCGGGGTAGCGGGAGCGTCGGATATGAGCAGTTCTTC. This translates into CATSRDRGSGSVGYEQFF. The variable domain in full, with the rest retrieved from reference TRBV15 and TRBJ2-1, is DAMVIQNPRYQVTQFGKPVTLSCSQTLNHNVMYWYQQKSSQAPKLLFHYYDKDFNNEADTPDNFQSRRPNTSFCFLDIRSPGLGDTAMYLCATSRDRGSGSVGYEQFFGPGTRLTVL.

In its sample, this clone was seen once. The chain links TRBV5-1 to TRBJ1-1; maybe TRBD1 (6 bases). Germline CDR1 is SGHRS and CDR2 is YFSETQ. This CDR3 region has 14 residues. Trimming shortened V by 7 bases and J by 4 bases, and 17 bases separated the two germline ends. DNA for the CDR3: TGCGCCAGCTCGCTTCGGGGGGGGCCCACTGAAGCTTTCTTT. Translating gives CASSLRGGPTEAFF.

This CDR3 reads CASIPGTVFGYEQYF. CDR3 bases: TGTGCCAGCATCCCCGGGACAGTATTCGGCTACGAGCAGTACTTC. This chain joins TRBV28 and TRBJ2-7; TRBD1 aligns across 7 bases. This CDR3 has 15 amino acids. V lost 7 bases, J lost 3 bases, and 12 bases stayed unmatched. The V gene's germline CDR1 is MDHEN and CDR2 SYDVKM.

CDR3 amino acids: CASSSPTDTQYF. The CDR3 DNA reads TGTGCCAGCAGCTCCCCTACAGATACGCAGTATTTT. V is TRBV11-2 and J is TRBJ2-3, with D hard to call. Trimming left V 4 bases short and J 3 bases short, with 5 bases between. The germline V gene has CDR1 SGHAT and CDR2 FQNNGV. The length of the CDR3 is 12 residues.

CDR3 coding DNA: TGCGCCAGCAGCTTGGTCGACACTGAAGCTTTCTTT. Protein sequence: CASSLVDTEAFF. The chain has TRBV5-1 and TRBJ1-1, with D uncertain. The CDR3 length is 12 residues. The germline V gene has CDR1 SGHRS and CDR2 YFSETQ. The V gene lost 0 bases and the J gene lost 3 bases, with 3 bases spanning the gap.

CDR3 amino acids: CASSIGQPNTGELFF. The CDR3 DNA sequence: TGCGCCAGCAGCATCGGACAGCCGAACACCGGGGAGCTGTTTTTT. The chain is built from TRBV5-1 and TRBJ2-2, with D possibly being TRBD1 (6 bases). Trimming cost V 4 bases and J 0 bases, with 10 bases left between them. Germline V CDR1 and CDR2: SGHRS, YFSETQ. CDR3 length: 15 residues.

V is TRBV7-2 and J is TRBJ1-3; possible D gene TRBD1, 5 bases. Germline CDR1 SGHTA, CDR2 FQGNSA. Trimming cost V 4 bases and J 4 bases, with 14 bases left between them. The CDR3 totals 15 residues. The CDR3 here is CASSSQGVLGNTIYF. The CDR3, as DNA: TGTGCCAGCAGCTCCCAGGGCGTTCTAGGAAACACCATATATTTT.

V is TRBV28 and J is TRBJ2-4; D perhaps matches TRBD2 (6 bases). Between the trimmed V and J ends, which lost 4 bases and 6 bases, there was a span of 10 bases. Germline CDR1 reads MDHEN; CDR2 reads SYDVKM. This CDR3 comprises 13 residues. The CDR3 is CASSSGDLNIQYF. The CDR3 DNA is TGTGCCAGCAGTTCCGGGGACTTAAACATTCAGTACTTC.

This clone was found a few times. The J gene is TRBJ1-2, the V gene TRBV13; weak D call: TRBD1 (6 bases). CDR1 is PRHDT, CDR2 FYEKMQ, per germline (reference sequence). Trimming shortened V by 6 bases and J by 4 bases, and 21 bases separated the two germline ends. The CDR3 contains 16 residues. The CDR3 loop is CASRTSIGQRLYGYTF. DNA of the CDR3: TGTGCCAGCAGAACCTCTATTGGACAGAGACTCTATGGCTACACCTTC. Combining the CDR3 with reference TRBV13 and TRBJ1-2 gives the whole variable domain AAGVIQSPRHLIKEKRETATLKCYPIPRHDTVYWYQQGPGQDPQFLISFYEKMQSDKGSIPDRFSAQQFSDYHSELNMSSLELGDSALYFCASRTSIGQRLYGYTFGSGTRLTVV.

This clone was observed a handful of times. The genes are TRBV25-1 and TRBJ1-1; 8 bases agree with TRBD1. Germline loops: CDR1 MGHDK, CDR2 SYGVNS. The CDR3 extends over 15 amino acids. With 4 bases clipped from V and 4 bases from J, the junction kept 8 bases outside the gene matches. The CDR3 DNA is TGTGCCAGCAGTGCATCAGGACAGGGTGGCACTGAAGCTTTCTTT. This gives the protein CASSASGQGGTEAFF.

The gene calls are TRBV15 and TRBJ2-3, with 13 bases identical to TRBD2. The CDR3 runs 17 residues. Germline CDR1 LNHNV, CDR2 YYDKDF (reference sequence). The ends lost 3 bases at V and 4 bases at J; junction bases unmatched: 7. The CDR3, as DNA: TGTGCCACCAGCAGCCCGGGACTAGCGGGATTCTCAGATACGCAGTATTTT. It specifies CATSSPGLAGFSDTQYF.

The chain links TRBV4-3 to TRBJ1-5; 9 nucleotides agree with TRBD1. The trim removed 4 bases at V and 3 bases at J, leaving 4 bases unmatched. The length of the CDR3 is 15 residues. CDR1 LGHNA and CDR2 YSLEER come from the germline V gene. The CDR3 nucleotides are TGCGCCAGCAGCCTCCACAGGGGGCACAATCAGCCCCAGCATTTT. The encoded protein is CASSLHRGHNQPQHF.

V usage is TRBV6-5 and J usage is TRBJ1-2; D is unresolved. The V and J ends lost 4 bases and 4 bases respectively, with 13 bases between them. This CDR3 is built from 14 residues. CDR1 is MNHEY, CDR2 SVGAGI, per germline. CDR3 sequence (DNA): TGTGCCAGCAGTTTTGACACACGTAGCTATGGCTACACCTTC. The encoded protein is CASSFDTRSYGYTF.

The chain combines TRBV5-3 with TRBJ1-4; TRBD1 matches 7 bases. TRBV5-3 is noted as an ORF with a role that remains uncertain. The CDR3 extends over 16 amino acids. Trimming took 3 bases from V and 7 from J; bases not matched to a gene: 12. CDR3 in amino acids: CARSSGVTGSGEKLFF. As DNA, the CDR3 is TGTGCCAGAAGCTCTGGGGTGACAGGGAGCGGTGAAAAACTGTTTTTT.

The CDR3 coding sequence is TGTGCCAGCGCCCTACGGACTAACTCCTACAATGAGCAGTTCTTC. This codes for CASALRTNSYNEQFF. J is TRBJ2-1 and V is TRBV7-8, with D possibly being TRBD2 (6 bases). Germline CDR1 and CDR2: SGHVS and FQNEAQ. V lost 8 bases, J lost 0 bases, and 14 bases lay in between. The CDR3 spans 15 residues. The full variable domain, rest sourced from reference TRBV7-8 and TRBJ2-1, is GAGVSQSPRYKVAKRGQDVALRCDPISGHVSLFWYQQALGQGPEFLTYFQNEAQLDKSGLPSDRFFAERPEGSVSTLKIQRTQQEDSAVYLCASALRTNSYNEQFFGPGTRLTVL.

V gene TRBV6-4 combines with J gene TRBJ2-3; 9 positions agree with TRBD2. The V gene's germline CDR1 is MRHNA and CDR2 SNTAGT. This CDR3 contains 14 residues. V dropped 6 bases and J dropped 3; count of bases not matched to a gene: 4. Here the CDR3 reads CASSSSGATDTQYF. Here the CDR3 DNA reads TGTGCCAGCAGCTCTAGCGGGGCTACAGATACGCAGTATTTT.

The V and J genes are TRBV21-1 and TRBJ1-5; the DNA was not used to check the table's D call, TRBD1. TRBV21-1 is an annotated pseudogene. There are 9 residues in the CDR3. CDR3 DNA: TGTGCCATACACATGCCCCAGCATTTT. Encoded protein: CAIHMPQHF.

This clone was observed once. The V call is TRBV7-6, the J call TRBJ1-2, with unresolved D. Trimming removed 5 bases at V and 2 bases at J, with 12 bases between. Per the germline V gene, CDR1 is SGHVS and CDR2 is FNYEAQ. The CDR3 has 14 residues. The CDR3 nucleotides are TGTGCCAGCAGCCGCGCCCGGGGAAACTATGGCTACACCTTC. Its translation is CASSRARGNYGYTF.

This chain uses TRBV28 with TRBJ2-4; 7 positions match TRBD1. The trim removed 6 bases at V and 6 bases at J, leaving 14 bases unmatched. Germline V gene lookup returns CDR1 MDHEN and CDR2 SYDVKM. This CDR3 comprises 16 residues. The CDR3 bases are TGTGCCAGCAGCAGAGACAGGGAAAGGTGGAGAAACATTCAGTACTTC. Translating gives CASSRDRERWRNIQYF.

In this sample, this clone turned up once. The rearrangement links TRBV5-5 to TRBJ2-3; 8 bases align to TRBD2. V lost 0 bases to trimming and J lost 9 bases; unmatched junction nucleotides: 12. This CDR3 spans 16 amino acids. Germline CDR1 is SGHKS and CDR2 is YYEKEE (reference sequence). The CDR3 sequence is CASSLDLAGPAGTQYF. CDR3 nucleotide sequence: TGTGCCAGCAGCTTGGACCTAGCGGGCCCGGCTGGGACGCAGTATTTT.

The rearrangement joins TRBV4-1 to TRBJ2-1, with TRBD2 identical over 13 bases. CDR1 MGHRA and CDR2 YSYEKL come from the germline V gene. The length of the CDR3 is 17 residues. Trimming at V came to 4 bases and at J to 2 bases, leaving 5 bases not matched to a gene. The CDR3 nucleotides read TGCGCCAGCAGCCCCCGACTAGCGGGGGGCCCCTACAATGAGCAGTTCTTC. Encoded protein: CASSPRLAGGPYNEQFF.